The present T cell receptor (beta chain) was sequenced within a study of blood T cell repertoires in COVID-19. Study overall: Researchers got acute and convalescent COVID-19 samples from the United States, Italy and Spain. Sources were T cells, B-cell-depleted T cells, or PBMCs; the material itself was cDNA or gDNA.

Only one count was recorded for this clone. Germline assignment: CDR1 SGHKS and CDR2 YYEKEE (reference sequence). The CDR3 length is 14 residues. The trim removed 4 bases at V and 7 bases at J, leaving 8 bases unmatched. Authors' processing steps: Amplified reference gene primers provided the basis for estimating nucleated cell counts. Sequenced by immunoSEQ multiplex PCR; TCRdb stores in-frame clones only, minus some. From that table come the V and J calls and clone size; the DNA was used to work out D and trimming. The table has tens of thousands of clones, around four fifths seen once. The gene calls are TRBV5-5 and TRBJ1-2; 9 bases line up with TRBD1. The clonotype was recovered from a human donor in a cohort sampled during active COVID-19. Sample: peripheral blood. The CDR3 nucleotides are TGTGCCAGCAGCCCCTTCGACAGGGGGGCTGGCTACACCTTC. Translation gives CASSPFDRGAGYTF.